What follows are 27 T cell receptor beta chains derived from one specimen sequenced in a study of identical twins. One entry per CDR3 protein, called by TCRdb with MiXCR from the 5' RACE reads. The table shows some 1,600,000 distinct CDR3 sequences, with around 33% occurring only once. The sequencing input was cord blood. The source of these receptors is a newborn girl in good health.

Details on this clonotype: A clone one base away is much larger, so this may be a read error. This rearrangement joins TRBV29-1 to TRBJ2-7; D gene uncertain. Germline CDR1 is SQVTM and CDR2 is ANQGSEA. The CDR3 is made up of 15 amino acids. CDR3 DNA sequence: TGCAGCGCTGAAGATAGGGCTTCTGGCTCCTACGAGCAGTACTTC. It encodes CSAEDRASGSYEQYF.

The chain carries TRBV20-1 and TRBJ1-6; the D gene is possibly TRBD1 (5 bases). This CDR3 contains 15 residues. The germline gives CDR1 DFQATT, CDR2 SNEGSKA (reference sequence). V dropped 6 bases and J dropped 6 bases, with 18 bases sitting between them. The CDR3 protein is CSAGKGIWGNSPLHF. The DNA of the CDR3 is TGCAGTGCCGGGAAGGGGATCTGGGGTAATTCACCCCTCCACTTT.

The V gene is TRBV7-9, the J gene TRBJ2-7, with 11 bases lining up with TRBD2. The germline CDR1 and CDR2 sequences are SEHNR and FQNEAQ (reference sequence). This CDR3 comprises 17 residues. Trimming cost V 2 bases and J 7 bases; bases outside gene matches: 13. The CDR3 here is CASSLLAGGSVSNEQYF. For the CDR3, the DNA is TGTGCCAGCAGCTTATTAGCGGGAGGGTCCGTCTCCAATGAGCAGTACTTC.

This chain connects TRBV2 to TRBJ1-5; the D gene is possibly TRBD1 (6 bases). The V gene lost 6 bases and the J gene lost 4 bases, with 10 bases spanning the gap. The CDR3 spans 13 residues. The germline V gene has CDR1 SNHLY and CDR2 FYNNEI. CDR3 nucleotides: TGTGCCAGCAGGGGGGGCCGAAATCAGCCCCAGCATTTT. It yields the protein CASRGGRNQPQHF. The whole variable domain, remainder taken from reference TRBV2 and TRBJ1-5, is EPEVTQTPSHQVTQMGQEVILRCVPISNHLYFYWYRQILGQKVEFLVSFYNNEISEKSEIFDDQFSVERPDGSNFTLKIRSTKLEDSAMYFCASRGGRNQPQHFGDGTRLSIL.

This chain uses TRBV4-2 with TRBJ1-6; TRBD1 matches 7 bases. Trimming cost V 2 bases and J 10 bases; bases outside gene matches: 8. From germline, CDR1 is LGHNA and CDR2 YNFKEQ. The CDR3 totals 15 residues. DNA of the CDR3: TGTGCCAGCAGCCAATCGACAGGGATTGGGTCACCCCTCCACTTT. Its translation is CASSQSTGIGSPLHF.

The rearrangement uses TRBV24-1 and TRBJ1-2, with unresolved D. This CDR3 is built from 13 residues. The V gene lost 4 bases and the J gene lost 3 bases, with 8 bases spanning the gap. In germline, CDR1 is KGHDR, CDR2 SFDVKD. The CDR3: CATSENGHYGYTF. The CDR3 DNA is TGTGCCACCAGTGAGAACGGACACTATGGCTACACCTTC.

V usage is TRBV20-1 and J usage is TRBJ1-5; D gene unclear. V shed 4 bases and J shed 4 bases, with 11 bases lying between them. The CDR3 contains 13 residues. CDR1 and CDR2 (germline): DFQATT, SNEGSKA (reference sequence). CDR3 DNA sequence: TGCAGTGCTACAGATTCGGGGAATCAGCCCCAGCATTTT. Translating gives CSATDSGNQPQHF.

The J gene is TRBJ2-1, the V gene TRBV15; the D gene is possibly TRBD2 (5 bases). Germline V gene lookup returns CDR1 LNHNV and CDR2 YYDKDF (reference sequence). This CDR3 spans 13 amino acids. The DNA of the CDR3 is TGTGCATCAGATCGGGGTGGGGACAATGAGCAGTTCTTC. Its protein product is CASDRGGDNEQFF.

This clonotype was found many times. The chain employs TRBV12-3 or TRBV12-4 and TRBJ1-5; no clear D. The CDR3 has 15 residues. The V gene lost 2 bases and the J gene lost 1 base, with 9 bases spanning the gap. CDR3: CASSLPGPSNQPQHF. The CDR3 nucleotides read TGTGCCAGCAGTTTACCGGGCCCCAGCAATCAGCCCCAGCATTTT.

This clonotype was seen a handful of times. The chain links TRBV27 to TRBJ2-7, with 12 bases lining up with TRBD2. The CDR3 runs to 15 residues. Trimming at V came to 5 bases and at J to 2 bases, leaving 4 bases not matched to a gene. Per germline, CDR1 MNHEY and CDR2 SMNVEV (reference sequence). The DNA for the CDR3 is TGTGCCAGCAGTCACTCTAGCGGGAGGGCCTACGAGCAGTACTTC. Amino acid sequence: CASSHSSGRAYEQYF.

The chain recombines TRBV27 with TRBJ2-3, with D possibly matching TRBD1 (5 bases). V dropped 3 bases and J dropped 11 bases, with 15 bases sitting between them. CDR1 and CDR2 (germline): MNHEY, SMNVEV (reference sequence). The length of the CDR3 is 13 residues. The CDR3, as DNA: TGTGCCAGCAGTTTGAGCCGGACAAGCGAGCAGTATTTT. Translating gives CASSLSRTSEQYF.

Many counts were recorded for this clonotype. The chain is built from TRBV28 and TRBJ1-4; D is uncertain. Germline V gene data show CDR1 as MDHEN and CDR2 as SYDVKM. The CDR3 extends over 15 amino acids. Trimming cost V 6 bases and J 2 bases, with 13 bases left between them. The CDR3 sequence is CASSLSGGTNEKLFF. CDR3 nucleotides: TGTGCCAGCAGCCTCTCGGGTGGGACTAATGAAAAACTGTTTTTT.

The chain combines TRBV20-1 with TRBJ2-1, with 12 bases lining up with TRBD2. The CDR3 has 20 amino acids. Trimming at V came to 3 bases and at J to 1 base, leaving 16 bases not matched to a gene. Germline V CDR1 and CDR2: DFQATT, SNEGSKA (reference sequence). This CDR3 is CSASALRPSGRAGSYNEQFF. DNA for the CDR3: TGCAGTGCTAGTGCCCTCCGTCCTAGCGGGAGGGCGGGATCCTACAATGAGCAGTTCTTC.

CDR3 amino acids: CSAGTSGYHRNIQYF. The CDR3 DNA is TGCAGTGCTGGGACTAGCGGATATCATCGGAACATTCAGTACTTC. The chain couples TRBV20-1 to TRBJ2-7; 11 bases agree with TRBD2. Matching the DNA end better, TRBJ2-4 makes the J call doubtful. CDR3 length equals 15 residues. Germline assignment: CDR1 DFQATT and CDR2 SNEGSKA (reference sequence).

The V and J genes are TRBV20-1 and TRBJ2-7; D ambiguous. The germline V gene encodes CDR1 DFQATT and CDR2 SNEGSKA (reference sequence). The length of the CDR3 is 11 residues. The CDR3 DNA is TGCAGCCGGGCTGTCGGTTACGAGCAGTACTTC. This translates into CSRAVGYEQYF.

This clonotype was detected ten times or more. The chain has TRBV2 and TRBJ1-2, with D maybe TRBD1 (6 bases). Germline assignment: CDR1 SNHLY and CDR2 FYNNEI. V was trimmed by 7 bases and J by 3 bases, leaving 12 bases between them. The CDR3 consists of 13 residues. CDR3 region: CASISQGYYGYTF. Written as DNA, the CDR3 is TGTGCCAGCATCTCACAGGGATACTATGGCTACACCTTC.

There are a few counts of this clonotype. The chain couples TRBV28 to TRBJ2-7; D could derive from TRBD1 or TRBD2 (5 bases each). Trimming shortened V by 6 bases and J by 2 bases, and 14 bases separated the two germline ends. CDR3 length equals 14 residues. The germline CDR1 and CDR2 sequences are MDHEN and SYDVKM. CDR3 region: CASRGVRGPYEQYF. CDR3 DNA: TGTGCCAGCAGAGGTGTGAGGGGCCCCTACGAGCAGTACTTC.

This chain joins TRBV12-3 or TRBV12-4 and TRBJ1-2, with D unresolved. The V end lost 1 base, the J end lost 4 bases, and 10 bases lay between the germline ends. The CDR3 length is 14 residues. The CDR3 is CASSLVRGIYGYTF. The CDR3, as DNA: TGTGCCAGCAGTTTAGTTCGGGGAATCTATGGCTACACCTTC.

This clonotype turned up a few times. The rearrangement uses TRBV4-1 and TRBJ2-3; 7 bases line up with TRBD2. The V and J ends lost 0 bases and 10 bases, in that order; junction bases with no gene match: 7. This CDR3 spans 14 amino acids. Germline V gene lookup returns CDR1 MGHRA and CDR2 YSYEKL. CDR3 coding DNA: TGCGCCAGCAGCCAAGATCGTGGACTAGGCGCGCAGTATTTT. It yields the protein CASSQDRGLGAQYF.

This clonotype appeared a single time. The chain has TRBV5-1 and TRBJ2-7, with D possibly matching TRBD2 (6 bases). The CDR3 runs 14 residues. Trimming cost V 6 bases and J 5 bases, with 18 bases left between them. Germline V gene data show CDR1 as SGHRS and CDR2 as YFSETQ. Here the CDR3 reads CASTKNTGSNEQYF. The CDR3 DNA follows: TGCGCCAGCACCAAGAACACCGGGAGCAACGAGCAGTACTTC.

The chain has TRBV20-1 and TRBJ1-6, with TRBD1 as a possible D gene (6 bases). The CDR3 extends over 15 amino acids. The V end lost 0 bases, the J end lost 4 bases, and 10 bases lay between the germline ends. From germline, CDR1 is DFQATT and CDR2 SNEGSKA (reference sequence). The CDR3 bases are TGCAGTGCTAGAGACAGGGGTATATATAATTCACCCCTCCACTTT. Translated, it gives CSARDRGIYNSPLHF.

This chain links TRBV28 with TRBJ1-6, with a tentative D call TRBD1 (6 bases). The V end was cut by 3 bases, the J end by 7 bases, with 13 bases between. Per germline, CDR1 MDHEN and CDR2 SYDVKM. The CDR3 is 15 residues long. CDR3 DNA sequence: TGTGCCAGCAGTTTGGGGGCCAAAGGGAATTCACCCCTCCACTTT. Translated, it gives CASSLGAKGNSPLHF. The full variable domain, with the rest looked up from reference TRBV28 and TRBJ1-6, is DVKVTQSSRYLVKRTGEKVFLECVQDMDHENMFWYRQDPGLGLRLIYFSYDVKMKEKGDIPEGYSVSREKKERFSLILESASTNQTSMYLCASSLGAKGNSPLHFGNGTRLTVT.

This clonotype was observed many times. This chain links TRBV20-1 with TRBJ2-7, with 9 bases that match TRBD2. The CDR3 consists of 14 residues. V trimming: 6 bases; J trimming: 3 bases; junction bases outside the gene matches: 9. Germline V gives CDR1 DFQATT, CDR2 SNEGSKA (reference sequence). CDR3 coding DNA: TGCAGTGCAATAGGGGGACTAGCCAACTACGAGCAGTACTTC. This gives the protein CSAIGGLANYEQYF.

CDR3 region: CASTSGRDTGELFF. DNA for the CDR3: TGTGCCAGCACCAGCGGGAGGGACACCGGGGAGCTGTTTTTT. The chain joins TRBV27 to TRBJ2-2, with TRBD2 matching 10 bases. This CDR3 region has 14 residues. Germline V gives CDR1 MNHEY, CDR2 SMNVEV (reference sequence). The V segment lost 7 bases and the J segment 3 bases; nucleotides outside the gene matches: 2.

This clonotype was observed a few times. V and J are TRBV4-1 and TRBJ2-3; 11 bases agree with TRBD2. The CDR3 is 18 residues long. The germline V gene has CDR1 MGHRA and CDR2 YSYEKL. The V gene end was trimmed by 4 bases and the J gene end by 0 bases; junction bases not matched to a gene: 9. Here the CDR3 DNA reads TGCGCCAGCAGCCCGACTAGCGGGACCCTCCTTAGCACAGATACGCAGTATTTT. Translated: CASSPTSGTLLSTDTQYF.

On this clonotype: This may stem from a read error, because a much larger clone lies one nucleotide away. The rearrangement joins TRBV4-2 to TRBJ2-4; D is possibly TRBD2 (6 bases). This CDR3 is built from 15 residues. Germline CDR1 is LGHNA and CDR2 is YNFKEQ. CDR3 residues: CASSQGMTSRYEQCF. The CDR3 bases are TGTGCCAGCAGCCAGGGAATGACTAGTCGCTACGAGCAGTGCTTC.

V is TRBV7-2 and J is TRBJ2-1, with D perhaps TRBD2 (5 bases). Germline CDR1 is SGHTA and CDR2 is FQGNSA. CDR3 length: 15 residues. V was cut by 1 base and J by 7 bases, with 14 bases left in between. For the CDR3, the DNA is TGTGCCAGCAGCTTAGTACTAGGTATGGTAAATGAGCAGTTCTTC. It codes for CASSLVLGMVNEQFF.